This paragraph covers one TCR beta chain sequence. Its target is not known. Compared with germline, one end of the junction differs, possibly owing to a read error. CDR1 is SSHAT and CDR2 is FNYEAQ in the germline V gene (reference sequence). The CDR3 runs to 16 residues. The data belong to a study of cytomegalovirus exposure and HLA in healthy donors. General study points: Published work reported that the classifier diagnosed cytomegalovirus status with high specificity and sensitivity. The authors considered a cluster of highly shared sequence variants likely to be a sequencing artifact.

Primers included in the PCR were 60 Vbeta and 13 Jbeta primers. Repertoires were generated with immunoSEQ multiplex PCR, while TCRdb's copy carries only in-frame clones and drops some. This sample has fewer than 200,000 clones; around 80% occur once, and the top ten carry 4.5%. The sequenced material came from PBMCs. V usage is TRBV7-7 and J usage is TRBJ1-1; maybe TRBD1 (5 bases). This TCR was recovered from a woman in her fifties or sixties in good health and CMV-seropositive. This chain's CDR3 is CASSPGVRDGNTEAFF. Here the CDR3 DNA reads TGTGCTAGCAGCCCCGGGGTGCGGGACGGCAACACTGAAGCTTTCTTT.